The next 25 T cell receptor beta chains were all read from a single sample in a study of cytomegalovirus exposure and HLA in healthy donors. The PCR made use of 60 Vbeta and 13 Jbeta primers. The assay was immunoSEQ multiplex PCR, and TCRdb's table has in-frame clones only and misses some. The table includes approximately 210,000 clones, around 75% detected once. The sample comprised PBMCs. The receptors come from a male donor in good health and CMV-seropositive.

The chain links TRBV21-1 to TRBJ2-5; no DNA check was done on the table's D call, TRBD2. The end of the DNA aligns better with TRBJ2-7, so the J call may be wrong. TRBV21-1 has pseudogene status. CDR3 length: 15 residues. In nucleotides, the CDR3 is TGTGCCAGCAGCAAAACCGCGGGGGGCCTCTACGAGCAGTACTTC. Translating gives CASSKTAGGLYEQYF.

This clone has more than one count but fewer than ten. The chain combines TRBV5-1 with TRBJ1-3; 10 bases line up with TRBD1. CDR1 SGHRS and CDR2 YFSETQ come from the germline V gene. The CDR3 spans 19 residues. V trimming: 0 bases; J trimming: 1 base; junction bases outside the gene matches: 10. The CDR3 here is CASSLVVLGDRGSGNTIYF. The CDR3 DNA reads as TGCGCCAGCAGCTTGGTGGTTCTGGGGGACAGGGGATCTGGAAACACCATATATTTT. Using reference TRBV5-1 and TRBJ1-3 for the parts outside the CDR3, the full variable domain is KAGVTQTPRYLIKTRGQQVTLSCSPISGHRSVSWYQQTPGQGLQFLFEYFSETQRNKGNFPGRFSGRQFSNSRSEMNVSTLELGDSALYLCASSLVVLGDRGSGNTIYFGEGSWLTVV.

The rearrangement uses TRBV7-2 and TRBJ2-7; D not certain. V lost 8 bases and J 0 bases, leaving 17 bases between the germline ends. Germline lookup yields CDR1 SGHTA and CDR2 FQGNSA. The CDR3 covers 15 residues. The CDR3 nucleotides are TGTGCCAGCGGCGCCTCTGACTCCTTCTCCTACGAGCAGTACTTC. Translation: CASGASDSFSYEQYF.

This chain uses TRBV18 with TRBJ2-3, with D maybe TRBD2 (6 bases). CDR3 length: 14 residues. Germline CDR1 KGHSH, CDR2 LQKENI. The V gene lost 4 bases and the J gene lost 2 bases, with 10 bases spanning the gap. As DNA, the CDR3 is TGTGCCAGCTCACTCGGGACTTACACAGATACGCAGTATTTT. As protein: CASSLGTYTDTQYF.

The chain links TRBV15 to TRBJ2-7, with D perhaps matching TRBD1 (8 bases). This CDR3 has 17 residues. Trimming removed 11 bases from V and 2 bases from J, with 28 bases in between. In germline, CDR1 is LNHNV, CDR2 YYDKDF (reference sequence). The CDR3 here is CAGSAGQVGGGTYEQYF. The CDR3 DNA follows: TGTGCCGGATCGGCGGGACAGGTAGGGGGGGGCACCTACGAGCAGTACTTC.

The V gene is TRBV5-6, the J gene TRBJ2-7, with TRBD2 matching 9 bases. V lost 4 bases, J lost 2 bases, and 7 bases stayed unmatched. The germline V gene encodes CDR1 SGHDT and CDR2 YYEEEE. The length of the CDR3 is 15 residues. The CDR3 bases are TGTGCCAGCAGCCTTAGCGGGAGCGGGGCCTACGAGCAGTACTTC. Its translation is CASSLSGSGAYEQYF. Drawing the rest from reference TRBV5-6 and TRBJ2-7, the complete variable domain is DAGVTQSPTHLIKTRGQQVTLRCSPKSGHDTVSWYQQALGQGPQFIFQYYEEEERQRGNFPDRFSGHQFPNYSSELNVNALLLGDSALYLCASSLSGSGAYEQYFGPGTRLTVT.

The gene calls are TRBV28 and TRBJ2-1; TRBD2 agrees at 7 bases. Germline loops: CDR1 MDHEN, CDR2 SYDVKM. This CDR3 spans 14 amino acids. The V segment lost 7 bases and the J segment 4 bases; nucleotides outside the gene matches: 7. The CDR3, as DNA: TGTGCCAGCACTTCCCGCGGGGGTTACAATGAGCAGTTCTTC. Translating gives CASTSRGGYNEQFF.

The genes are TRBV7-9 and TRBJ1-6; TRBD1 matches at 9 bases. Germline loops: CDR1 SEHNR, CDR2 FQNEAQ (reference sequence). V was pared by 4 bases and J by 4 bases, with 5 bases of the junction left unmatched. The CDR3 totals 16 residues. The CDR3 DNA sequence: TGTGCCAGCAGCTCTGACAGGGGGGGTTATAATTCACCCCTCCACTTT. It encodes CASSSDRGGYNSPLHF.

This chain links TRBV28 with TRBJ2-7; TRBD1 matches 9 bases. Trimming at V came to 6 bases and at J to 2 bases, leaving 2 bases not matched to a gene. Germline V gene data show CDR1 as MDHEN and CDR2 as SYDVKM. This CDR3 has 13 residues. The chain's CDR3 is CASRGQGAYEQYF. In nucleotides, the CDR3 is TGTGCCAGCAGGGGACAGGGTGCCTACGAGCAGTACTTC.

J is TRBJ1-5 and V is TRBV6-4, with D possibly being TRBD1 (6 bases). Germline loops: CDR1 MRHNA, CDR2 SNTAGT. V dropped 5 bases and J dropped 4 bases, with 12 bases sitting between them. The CDR3 is made up of 14 amino acids. The CDR3 DNA sequence: TGTGCCAGCAGTCCCGAGGGGGGGAATCAGCCCCAGCATTTT. This encodes CASSPEGGNQPQHF.

The chain joins TRBV9 to TRBJ1-5; no definite D call. Germline V gene data show CDR1 as SGDLS and CDR2 as YYNGEE. The CDR3 runs to 13 residues. V was pared by 0 bases and J by 5 bases, with 6 bases between. The CDR3 DNA is TGTGCCAGCAGCGTAGATCCCGATCAGCCCCAGCATTTT. Residues: CASSVDPDQPQHF. The entire variable domain, with the rest obtained from reference TRBV9 and TRBJ1-5, is as follows: DSGVTQTPKHLITATGQRVTLRCSPRSGDLSVYWYQQSLDQGLQFLIQYYNGEERAKGNILERFSAQQFPDLHSELNLSSLELGDSALYFCASSVDPDQPQHFGDGTRLSIL.

The chain uses TRBV7-9 and TRBJ2-1, with D perhaps matching TRBD2 (6 bases). The V gene's germline CDR1 is SEHNR and CDR2 FQNEAQ (reference sequence). The V gene lost 2 bases and the J gene lost 14 bases, with 22 bases spanning the gap. This CDR3 has 15 amino acids. CDR3 coding DNA: TGTGCCAGCAGCTTATCACTACTGCCGCTTCCGGGGGAGTTCTTC. It yields the protein CASSLSLLPLPGEFF.

The chain couples TRBV5-1 to TRBJ1-2, with D possibly being TRBD1 (6 bases). The CDR3 length is 13 residues. Trimming pared 1 base from V and 8 bases from J, leaving 12 bases between. The germline CDR1 and CDR2 sequences are SGHRS and YFSETQ. In nucleotides, the CDR3 is TGCGCCAGCAGCTTGAACAGGGCGCACGGCTACACCTTC. Encoded protein: CASSLNRAHGYTF.

The V call is TRBV5-4, the J call TRBJ2-7, with 10 bases lining up with TRBD2. CDR1 SGHNT and CDR2 YYREEE come from the germline V gene (reference sequence). With 1 base clipped from V and 4 bases from J, the junction kept 5 bases outside the gene matches. The CDR3 consists of 15 residues. This CDR3 is CASSLSLAGEYEQYF. CDR3 in DNA: TGTGCCAGCAGCTTGTCCCTAGCGGGAGAGTACGAGCAGTACTTC.

This chain joins TRBV29-1 and TRBJ2-7; no reliable D call. The CDR3 contains 13 residues. Trimming took off 7 bases at V and 2 bases at J, with 15 bases between the two ends. Germline values: CDR1 SQVTM, CDR2 ANQGSEA. As DNA, the CDR3 is TGCAGCGCACGGTTAGCCCTTACCTACGAGCAGTACTTC. Protein sequence: CSARLALTYEQYF.

CDR3 DNA sequence: TGTGCCAGCAGTTTAGACGGGGGAGCCTACGAGCAGTACTTC. Protein: CASSLDGGAYEQYF. This chain joins TRBV28 and TRBJ2-7; TRBD2 is a possible D gene (6 bases). With 2 bases removed from V and 2 bases from J, the gap between germline ends came to 10 bases. This CDR3 spans 14 amino acids. Germline V lookup: CDR1 MDHEN, CDR2 SYDVKM.

This chain links TRBV14 with TRBJ1-4; TRBD1 agrees at 7 bases. CDR1 and CDR2 from the germline V gene are SGHDN and FVKESK. Germline trimming cut 5 bases from V and 7 bases from J; bases unmatched to any gene: 10. CDR3 length: 15 residues. The CDR3 DNA reads as TGTGCCAGCAGCAAATCAGGGGGGCTCGGTGAAAAACTGTTTTTT. Protein sequence: CASSKSGGLGEKLFF.

The rearrangement links TRBV7-3 to TRBJ2-3; 8 bases are shared with TRBD2. In germline, CDR1 is SGHTA, CDR2 FQGTGA. The CDR3 covers 14 residues. V was clipped by 4 bases and J by 4 bases; unmatched bases: 4. In DNA, the CDR3 is TGTGCCAGCAGCTCCACGGGGGGGGCAGATACGCAGTATTTT. This encodes CASSSTGGADTQYF.

This clone was recorded only once. This chain connects TRBV27 to TRBJ1-2; 7 positions match TRBD1. Germline trimming cut 5 bases from V and 4 bases from J; bases unmatched to any gene: 16. The CDR3 totals 17 residues. The germline gives CDR1 MNHEY, CDR2 SMNVEV (reference sequence). The CDR3 is CASSPYQATGTVYGYTF. The CDR3 nucleotides read TGTGCCAGCAGTCCTTACCAAGCTACCGGGACAGTCTATGGCTACACCTTC.

CDR3 amino acids: CASSPDQGSYGYTF. For the CDR3, the DNA is TGTGCCAGCAGCCCCGACCAGGGGAGCTATGGCTACACCTTC. The V and J genes are TRBV6-4 and TRBJ1-2; D may be TRBD1 (6 bases). Looked up from germline, CDR1 is MRHNA and CDR2 is SNTAGT. Trimming removed 6 bases at V and 4 bases at J, with 15 bases between. The CDR3 has 14 amino acids.

The count of this clone is one. This chain connects TRBV11-3 to TRBJ2-5; D may be TRBD2 (5 bases). This CDR3 is 15 amino acids long. V was shortened by 3 bases and J by 4 bases, with 15 bases between the two germline ends. CDR1 and CDR2 from the germline V gene are SGHNT and YENEEA. CDR3 nucleotides: TGTGCCAGCAGCTTGGGGAGTGCCCTGGGAGAGACCCAGTACTTC. It specifies CASSLGSALGETQYF.

This chain joins TRBV4-3 and TRBJ1-4; 8 bases agree with TRBD1. Germline-derived CDR1 and CDR2 are LGHNA and YSLEER. Germline trimming cut 1 base from V and 5 bases from J; bases unmatched to any gene: 3. This CDR3 is 15 amino acids long. Here the CDR3 reads CASSQGTGLNEKLFF. The CDR3 coding sequence is TGCGCCAGCAGCCAAGGGACAGGGCTCAATGAAAAACTGTTTTTT.

Note on this clone: This CDR3 is also generated by other DNA sequences in the sample. This sequence joins TRBV28 and TRBJ1-5; the match to TRBD1 covers 8 bases. This CDR3 is 14 amino acids long. In germline, CDR1 is MDHEN, CDR2 SYDVKM. J gave up 9 bases and V 4 bases, and 8 bases lay outside the gene matches. For the CDR3, the DNA is TGTGCCAGCAGTTCGTCAGGGGGCTTTCGGCCCCAGCATTTT. Residues: CASSSSGGFRPQHF.

DNA of the CDR3: TGTGCCAGCAGCTTACGGGGCTTAGCGGGAGTAGACCCCTACGAGCAGTACTTC. This encodes CASSLRGLAGVDPYEQYF. The gene calls are TRBV7-9 and TRBJ2-7, with 9 nucleotides matching TRBD2. This CDR3 has 18 residues. The J segment lost 2 bases and the V segment lost 2 bases, leaving 13 bases of the junction unmatched. The germline V gene has CDR1 SEHNR and CDR2 FQNEAQ (reference sequence).

This clone appeared a few times. This chain connects TRBV19 to TRBJ2-7; D possibly corresponds to TRBD2 (5 bases). This CDR3 has 13 amino acids. Germline CDR1 LNHDA, CDR2 SQIVND (reference sequence). V gave up 0 bases and J gave up 3 bases, with 6 bases separating them. The CDR3 DNA follows: TGTGCCAGTAGTATAGATCGGGGCTACGAGCAGTACTTC. It codes for CASSIDRGYEQYF.